Below, 25 T cell receptor beta chains from the same sample are listed, as sequenced in a study of early stage breast cancer tumors. Repertoires were generated with immunoSEQ multiplex PCR, while TCRdb's copy carries only in-frame clones and drops some. The data show about 72,000 clones, roughly 80% seen once. The sequenced sample was blood. These TCRs come from a person between 60 and 70 years old with breast cancer.

The CDR3 here is CASSPELAEAFF. CDR3 DNA sequence: TGTGCCAGCAGCCCAGAGTTAGCTGAAGCTTTCTTT. V gene TRBV28 combines with J gene TRBJ1-1, with no clear D. Germline V gene sequence: CDR1 MDHEN, CDR2 SYDVKM. The CDR3 loop spans 12 amino acids. The V and J ends lost 6 bases and 6 bases respectively, with 11 bases between them. The whole variable domain, remainder taken from reference TRBV28 and TRBJ1-1, is DVKVTQSSRYLVKRTGEKVFLECVQDMDHENMFWYRQDPGLGLRLIYFSYDVKMKEKGDIPEGYSVSREKKERFSLILESASTNQTSMYLCASSPELAEAFFGQGTRLTVV.

This clone was counted once. The chain is built from TRBV12-5 and TRBJ2-7; unclear D gene. Trimming stripped 5 bases from V and 5 bases from J, with 7 bases between. CDR1 LGHNT and CDR2 FRNRAP come from the germline V gene. The length of the CDR3 is 11 residues. The CDR3: CASGPSNEQYF. CDR3 DNA: TGTGCTAGTGGTCCAAGCAACGAGCAGTACTTC.

This clone was seen only a few times. This sequence joins TRBV25-1 and TRBJ1-2; D remains unclear. This CDR3 region has 15 residues. V was trimmed by 4 bases and J by 4 bases, leaving 16 bases between them. CDR1 and CDR2 (germline): MGHDK, SYGVNS. The CDR3 reads CASSGTGGRGYGYTF. CDR3 sequence (DNA): TGTGCCAGCAGTGGGACGGGCGGCCGGGGCTATGGCTACACCTTC.

The chain has TRBV2 and TRBJ2-3; D could derive from TRBD1 or TRBD2 (5 bases each). Per germline, CDR1 SNHLY and CDR2 FYNNEI. V lost 7 bases, J lost 2 bases, and 10 bases lay in between. This CDR3 is built from 13 residues. CDR3 sequence: CASKGSFTDTQYF. CDR3 sequence (DNA): TGTGCCAGCAAGGGGAGTTTCACAGATACGCAGTATTTT.

The chain recombines TRBV2 with TRBJ2-3, with D hard to call. The CDR3 runs 14 residues. Germline V gene lookup returns CDR1 SNHLY and CDR2 FYNNEI. Trimming cost V 1 base and J 2 bases, with 7 bases left between them. As DNA, the CDR3 is TGTGCCAGCAGTGAAGGGCTTTTCACAGATACGCAGTATTTT. The encoded protein is CASSEGLFTDTQYF.

The chain links TRBV18 to TRBJ2-1, with 7 bases fitting TRBD1. V was pared by 6 bases and J by 8 bases, with 10 bases of the junction left unmatched. The length of the CDR3 is 14 residues. CDR1 is KGHSH and CDR2 is LQKENI in the germline V gene. The DNA of the CDR3 is TGTGCCAGCTCTCGACGAACACAGGGGTATGAGCAGTTCTTC. Its translation is CASSRRTQGYEQFF.

The chain couples TRBV18 to TRBJ2-6, with 9 bases that match TRBD1. Germline values: CDR1 KGHSH, CDR2 LQKENI. J was trimmed by 2 bases and V by 1 base; bases with no gene match: 3. The CDR3 contains 17 residues. The CDR3 DNA sequence: TGTGCCAGCTCACCACTAACAGGGGGCACTGGGGCCAACGTCCTGACTTTC. Amino acid sequence: CASSPLTGGTGANVLTF.

The chain links TRBV11-2 to TRBJ2-2; 9 bases line up with TRBD2. CDR1 is SGHAT and CDR2 is FQNNGV in the germline V gene. V lost 1 base and J lost 6; bases outside the gene matches: 6. This CDR3 is built from 16 residues. CDR3 protein: CASSLGLAGLSGELFF. The DNA for the CDR3 is TGTGCCAGCAGCTTAGGTCTAGCGGGGCTCTCCGGGGAGCTGTTTTTT.

The chain joins TRBV4-1 to TRBJ1-1; D is unclear. Trimming took off 4 bases at V and 1 base at J, with 7 bases between the two ends. In germline, CDR1 is MGHRA, CDR2 YSYEKL. The CDR3 is made up of 13 amino acids. The CDR3 here is CASSLEKNTEAFF. The CDR3, as DNA: TGCGCCAGCAGCCTGGAAAAGAACACTGAAGCTTTCTTT.

The sample holds a few counts of this clone. The rearrangement links TRBV2 to TRBJ1-1; 10 nucleotides line up with TRBD1. V was pared by 4 bases and J by 1 base, with 3 bases of the junction left unmatched. Germline-derived CDR1 and CDR2 are SNHLY and FYNNEI. The CDR3 covers 15 residues. CDR3 sequence (DNA): TGTGCCAGCAGTGCCGGGACAGGGGAGAACACTGAAGCTTTCTTT. It yields the protein CASSAGTGENTEAFF.

The rearrangement uses TRBV23-1 and TRBJ2-7; D might be TRBD1 (6 bases). TRBV23-1 is recorded as an ORF, its role being uncertain. This CDR3 region has 16 residues. V dropped 3 bases and J dropped 0 bases, with 15 bases sitting between them. CDR3 sequence reads: CASSQDSRLSSYEQYF. The CDR3 nucleotides are TGCGCCAGCAGTCAGGACAGCCGCCTTAGCTCCTACGAGCAGTACTTC.

Only one count was recorded for this clone. J is TRBJ1-1 and V is TRBV11-3; D not resolved. The CDR3 sequence is 14 residues long. CDR1 and CDR2 from the germline V gene are SGHNT and YENEEA. Between the trimmed V and J ends, which lost 5 bases and 3 bases, there was a span of 13 bases. The CDR3 region is CASSPGREDTEAFF. The CDR3, as DNA: TGTGCCAGCAGCCCCGGAAGGGAGGACACTGAAGCTTTCTTT. Using reference TRBV11-3 and TRBJ1-1 for the parts outside the CDR3, the full variable domain is EAGVVQSPRYKIIEKKQPVAFWCNPISGHNTLYWYLQNLGQGPELLIRYENEEAVDDSQLPKDRFSAERLKGVDSTLKIQPAELGDSAVYLCASSPGREDTEAFFGQGTRLTVV.

V is TRBV10-2 and J is TRBJ1-2, with 9 bases aligning to TRBD1. In germline, CDR1 is WSHSY, CDR2 SAAADI. J lost 4 bases, V lost 0 bases, and 15 bases had no gene match. This CDR3 contains 19 residues. CDR3 sequence: CASSESSGTGNLRGYGYTF. In nucleotides, the CDR3 is TGCGCCAGCAGTGAGTCCTCCGGGACAGGGAACCTAAGGGGCTATGGCTACACCTTC.

This clone was recorded once. The chain has TRBV6-1 and TRBJ1-5; 8 bases align to TRBD1. Trimming removed 7 bases from V and 4 bases from J; junction bases left unmatched: 9. Looked up from germline, CDR1 is MNHNS and CDR2 is SASEGT. The CDR3 runs to 15 residues. This chain's CDR3 is CASTQGQGLNQPQHF. The CDR3 DNA reads as TGTGCCAGCACCCAAGGACAGGGCCTTAATCAGCCCCAGCATTTT.

The J gene is TRBJ1-5, the V gene TRBV6-5; no clear D. The CDR3 is 14 amino acids. Trimming shortened V by 6 bases and J by 4 bases, and 13 bases separated the two germline ends. The germline V gene encodes CDR1 MNHEY and CDR2 SVGAGI. The CDR3: CASSALAGNQPQHF. CDR3 DNA sequence: TGTGCCAGCAGCGCCTTGGCAGGAAATCAGCCCCAGCATTTT.

The chain links TRBV6-5 to TRBJ1-5; possible D gene TRBD1, 6 bases. V was shortened by 6 bases and J by 4 bases, with 13 bases between the two germline ends. This CDR3 contains 14 residues. Germline V gene lookup returns CDR1 MNHEY and CDR2 SVGAGI. DNA of the CDR3: TGTGCCAGCAGAGACAGGTCCGTAAATCAGCCCCAGCATTTT. This gives the protein CASRDRSVNQPQHF.

This clone has only one observation. The chain joins TRBV7-9 to TRBJ2-5; 7 bases fit TRBD1. CDR3 length: 17 residues. Trimming at V came to 1 base and at J to 3 bases, leaving 11 bases not matched to a gene. The germline CDR1 and CDR2 sequences are SEHNR and FQNEAQ (reference sequence). The CDR3 is CASSLGRGLGGKETQYF. The CDR3 DNA follows: TGTGCCAGCAGCTTAGGTCGAGGGCTAGGGGGCAAAGAGACCCAGTACTTC.

The chain links TRBV19 to TRBJ2-3; 7 bases fit TRBD1. This CDR3 has 13 residues. V gave up 7 bases and J gave up 2 bases; unmatched junction bases: 3. Germline V gene sequence: CDR1 LNHDA, CDR2 SQIVND (reference sequence). Here the CDR3 reads CASTQGYTDTQYF. The CDR3 bases are TGTGCCAGTACACAGGGGTACACAGATACGCAGTATTTT.

This clone has just one count. V is TRBV7-9 and J is TRBJ1-2; unclear D gene. CDR3 length: 13 amino acids. With 5 bases removed from V and 8 bases from J, the gap between germline ends came to 15 bases. Germline-derived CDR1 and CDR2 are SEHNR and FQNEAQ (reference sequence). The CDR3 region is CASSPGRVGGYTF. CDR3 DNA sequence: TGTGCCAGCAGCCCAGGTCGGGTGGGAGGCTACACCTTC. The whole variable domain, remainder taken from reference TRBV7-9 and TRBJ1-2, is DTGVSQNPRHKITKRGQNVTFRCDPISEHNRLYWYRQTLGQGPEFLTYFQNEAQLEKSRLLSDRFSAERPKGSFSTLEIQRTEQGDSAMYLCASSPGRVGGYTFGSGTRLTVV.

V usage is TRBV7-2 and J usage is TRBJ2-1; 7 nucleotides agree with TRBD1. The CDR3 sequence is 15 residues long. Germline trimming cut 1 base from V and 6 bases from J; bases unmatched to any gene: 6. Germline assignment: CDR1 SGHTA and CDR2 FQGNSA. The CDR3 region has the DNA TGTGCCAGCAGCTTAGTGGGACAGCCTGTCAATGAGCAGTTCTTC. Protein product: CASSLVGQPVNEQFF. The full variable domain, with the rest looked up from reference TRBV7-2 and TRBJ2-1, is GAGVSQSPSNKVTEKGKDVELRCDPISGHTALYWYRQSLGQGLEFLIYFQGNSAPDKSGLPSDRFSAERTGGSVSTLTIQRTQQEDSAVYLCASSLVGQPVNEQFFGPGTRLTVL.

The chain has TRBV19 and TRBJ2-7; the match to TRBD2 covers 12 bases. V was clipped by 6 bases and J by 4 bases; unmatched bases: 1. CDR3 length: 13 amino acids. The germline gives CDR1 LNHDA, CDR2 SQIVND (reference sequence). The CDR3 loop is CASSGLAGYEQYF. The CDR3 region has the DNA TGTGCCAGTAGCGGACTAGCGGGATACGAGCAGTACTTC.

This clone showed up just a few times. V is TRBV7-3 and J is TRBJ2-7, with 8 nucleotides matching TRBD1. The CDR3 totals 14 residues. Per the germline V gene, CDR1 is SGHTA and CDR2 is FQGTGA. J gave up 2 bases and V 4 bases, and 4 bases lay outside the gene matches. The chain's CDR3 is CASSYTGGPYEQYF. The CDR3 DNA reads TGTGCCAGCAGCTATACAGGGGGGCCCTACGAGCAGTACTTC. The variable domain in full, completed from reference TRBV7-3 and TRBJ2-7, reads GAGVSQTPSNKVTEKGKYVELRCDPISGHTALYWYRQSLGQGPEFLIYFQGTGAADDSGLPNDRFFAVRPEGSVSTLKIQRTERGDSAVYLCASSYTGGPYEQYFGPGTRLTVT.

The V call is TRBV25-1, the J call TRBJ2-1; the D gene is possibly TRBD1 (5 bases). Trimming shortened V by 2 bases and J by 6 bases, and 14 bases separated the two germline ends. The CDR3 spans 15 residues. Germline assignment: CDR1 MGHDK and CDR2 SYGVNS. The CDR3, as DNA: TGTGCCAGCAGTGAAAGGGGCAGTACAACCAATGAGCAGTTCTTC. Residues: CASSERGSTTNEQFF.

The chain employs TRBV10-2 and TRBJ1-6, with D possibly matching TRBD1 (6 bases). This CDR3 is 16 amino acids long. V shed 0 bases and J shed 10 bases, with 16 bases lying between them. The germline V gene encodes CDR1 WSHSY and CDR2 SAAADI. CDR3 sequence: CASSESTGPRGSPLHF. DNA for the CDR3: TGCGCCAGCAGTGAGTCTACAGGGCCCCGGGGATCACCCCTCCACTTT.

This rearrangement joins TRBV5-4 to TRBJ2-3; D possibly uses TRBD1 or TRBD2 (5 bases each). CDR3 size: 15 residues. Trimming removed 4 bases from V and 2 bases from J, with 14 bases in between. The germline CDR1 and CDR2 sequences are SGHNT and YYREEE (reference sequence). This CDR3 reads CASSPPGRTTDTQYF. DNA for the CDR3: TGTGCCAGCAGCCCCCCGGGACGGACCACAGATACGCAGTATTTT.